These 27 T cell receptor beta chains were all obtained from the same sample, sequenced in a study of blood T cell repertoires in COVID-19. Libraries were prepared by immunoSEQ multiplex PCR; TCRdb keeps only in-frame clonotypes and omits some of them. The sample lists 290,000 or so clones, 90% occurring once. Sequencing was done on a sample of PBMCs or T cells enriched from blood (not recorded which). All receptors derive from a woman aged 25 to 45 who had recovered from COVID-19.

This chain connects TRBV27 to TRBJ1-2; D possibly corresponds to TRBD1 (5 bases). Trimming removed 11 bases at V and 6 bases at J, with 13 bases between. Germline V lookup: CDR1 MNHEY, CDR2 SMNVEV (reference sequence). The CDR3 sequence is 11 residues long. The CDR3 loop is CASSTGDGYTF. CDR3 nucleotides: TGTGCCTCTAGCACGGGGGATGGCTACACCTTC.

The chain employs TRBV11-2 and TRBJ1-1, with 7 bases that match TRBD1. Trimming at V came to 5 bases and at J to 11 bases, leaving 8 bases not matched to a gene. Germline V lookup: CDR1 SGHAT, CDR2 FQNNGV. The CDR3 extends over 12 amino acids. The CDR3 region has the DNA TGTGCCAGCAGCCGAGACAGGGTCCAGGCTTTCTTT. Amino acid sequence: CASSRDRVQAFF.

In regard to this clone: A junction end diverges from the germline sequence, so it may reflect a read error. CDR3 sequence reads: CASSVEGQGYDYTF. DNA of the CDR3: TGTGCCAGCAGCGTAGAGGGACAGGGCTATGACTACACCTTC. The J gene is TRBJ1-2, the V gene TRBV9; 9 bases map to TRBD1. This CDR3 spans 14 amino acids. CDR1 and CDR2 (germline): SGDLS, YYNGEE.

This chain links TRBV6-5 with TRBJ2-7, with D perhaps TRBD1 (6 bases). The CDR3 sequence is 15 residues long. Germline assignment: CDR1 MNHEY and CDR2 SVGAGI. V lost 6 bases and J 1 base, leaving 16 bases between the germline ends. The CDR3 protein is CASSQNIQGSYEQYF. The CDR3 DNA reads as TGTGCCAGCAGCCAAAATATACAGGGATCCTACGAGCAGTACTTC.

This chain joins TRBV10-1 and TRBJ2-1, with TRBD2 matching 8 bases. Germline V gene data show CDR1 as WNHNN and CDR2 as SYGVQD (reference sequence). The V and J ends lost 1 base and 9 bases, in that order; junction bases with no gene match: 8. The CDR3 totals 15 residues. The CDR3 region is CASSELLAGWGEQFF. The CDR3, as DNA: TGCGCCAGCAGTGAGTTGTTAGCGGGATGGGGTGAGCAGTTCTTC.

The chain combines TRBV18 with TRBJ1-5; 7 bases map to TRBD1. Germline trimming cut 4 bases from V and 0 bases from J; bases unmatched to any gene: 9. CDR3 length: 17 residues. Germline V CDR1 and CDR2: KGHSH, LQKENI. CDR3 bases: TGTGCCAGCTCACAAACAACAGGGGCCGATAGCAATCAGCCCCAGCATTTT. It yields the protein CASSQTTGADSNQPQHF.

The gene calls are TRBV14 and TRBJ2-1; D not certain. CDR1 and CDR2 (germline): SGHDN, FVKESK. The ends were cut back, 0 bases at V and 9 bases at J, with 9 bases in the middle. This CDR3 has 13 residues. CDR3 DNA: TGTGCCAGCAGCCAAGATCAGGTGGGTGAGCAGTTCTTC. Protein sequence: CASSQDQVGEQFF.

This clone was observed once. This chain uses TRBV4-2 with TRBJ2-5, with 10 nucleotides matching TRBD1. With 5 bases clipped from V and 2 bases from J, the junction kept 8 bases outside the gene matches. Germline values: CDR1 LGHNA, CDR2 YNFKEQ. The CDR3 covers 16 residues. The CDR3 DNA is TGTGCCAGCAGCACCGGGACAGGGGCTCAACAAGAGACCCAGTACTTC. Amino acid sequence: CASSTGTGAQQETQYF.

The V and J genes are TRBV2 and TRBJ1-2, with 8 nucleotides matching TRBD1. Germline-derived CDR1 and CDR2 are SNHLY and FYNNEI. The junction had 5 bases not matched to a gene; V was cut back by 8 bases and J by 6 bases. The CDR3 runs to 12 residues. As DNA, the CDR3 is TGTGCCAGCCCCGGACAGGGCGATGGCTACACCTTC. It yields the protein CASPGQGDGYTF.

A single count supports this clone. The chain employs TRBV21-1 and TRBJ2-2; the D call in the table, TRBD2, was not verified against the DNA. TRBV21-1 represents a pseudogene. The CDR3 consists of 16 residues. CDR3: CASSKGETSYTGELFF. As DNA, the CDR3 is TGTGCCAGCAGCAAAGGTGAAACTAGCTACACCGGGGAGCTGTTTTTT.

The chain recombines TRBV6-5 with TRBJ1-6; 8 bases align to TRBD1. With 7 bases clipped from V and 7 bases from J, the junction kept 9 bases outside the gene matches. CDR3 length equals 15 residues. CDR1 and CDR2 from the germline V gene are MNHEY and SVGAGI. The CDR3 reads CASKLDRAENSPLHF. CDR3 DNA: TGTGCCAGCAAGTTGGACAGGGCAGAGAATTCACCCCTCCACTTT.

The chain recombines TRBV9 with TRBJ1-2; 7 nucleotides line up with TRBD1. Germline V gives CDR1 SGDLS, CDR2 YYNGEE. CDR3 length equals 14 residues. J gave up 2 bases and V 5 bases, and 6 bases lay outside the gene matches. The CDR3 spells CASSDWTGNYGYTF. The CDR3 nucleotides read TGTGCCAGCAGTGATTGGACAGGCAACTATGGCTACACCTTC.

The chain has TRBV4-3 and TRBJ2-2; 8 positions match TRBD2. V gave up 8 bases and J gave up 3 bases; unmatched junction bases: 14. CDR1 and CDR2 (germline): LGHNA, YSLEER. The CDR3 is made up of 17 amino acids. The CDR3 loop is CASAVKTGGPYTGELFF. The CDR3 bases are TGCGCCAGCGCGGTAAAAACGGGAGGGCCGTACACCGGGGAGCTGTTTTTT.

The chain uses TRBV29-1 and TRBJ2-1; 10 positions agree with TRBD1. The germline V gene has CDR1 SQVTM and CDR2 ANQGSEA. This CDR3 has 17 residues. Trimming cost V 2 bases and J 6 bases; bases outside gene matches: 13. The DNA of the CDR3 is TGCAGCGTTGAACCTGACAGGGGGCTGAGGGAGCGCAATGAGCAGTTCTTC. Encoded protein: CSVEPDRGLRERNEQFF.

The chain has TRBV4-3 and TRBJ2-7; TRBD2 matches at 8 bases. Germline CDR1 LGHNA, CDR2 YSLEER. The V and J ends lost 0 bases and 3 bases, in that order; junction bases with no gene match: 7. CDR3 length equals 16 residues. The CDR3, as DNA: TGCGCCAGCAGCCAAGATAGTCTGGCGGGAGGCTACGAGCAGTACTTC. Translating gives CASSQDSLAGGYEQYF.

This CDR3 reads CASSPGTGVSGANVLTF. CDR3 sequence (DNA): TGTGCCAGCAGCCCCGGGACAGGGGTCTCTGGGGCCAACGTCCTGACTTTC. V is TRBV11-3 and J is TRBJ2-6, with TRBD1 matching over 10 bases. The germline V gene encodes CDR1 SGHNT and CDR2 YENEEA. The CDR3 has 17 residues. With 5 bases clipped from V and 0 bases from J, the junction kept 4 bases outside the gene matches.

The V and J genes are TRBV28 and TRBJ1-2; D might be TRBD1 (5 bases). The CDR3 covers 12 residues. The ends were cut back, 2 bases at V and 5 bases at J, with 6 bases in the middle. Per germline, CDR1 MDHEN and CDR2 SYDVKM. Here the CDR3 reads CASSLQGYGYTF. In nucleotides, the CDR3 is TGTGCCAGCAGTTTACAGGGATATGGCTACACCTTC.

Written as DNA, the CDR3 is TGTGCCACCCGGAGGGCGGGGGCCAACGTCCTGACTTTC. Protein: CATRRAGANVLTF. The chain carries TRBV27 and TRBJ2-6, with D maybe TRBD2 (6 bases). V lost 10 bases and J 4 bases, leaving 11 bases between the germline ends. This CDR3 is 13 amino acids long. The germline V gene encodes CDR1 MNHEY and CDR2 SMNVEV (reference sequence).

This chain connects TRBV27 to TRBJ2-1, with D possibly matching TRBD2 (6 bases). Germline values: CDR1 MNHEY, CDR2 SMNVEV (reference sequence). The CDR3 covers 12 residues. Trimming removed 5 bases from V and 5 bases from J, with 7 bases in between. CDR3 sequence: CASSTGDNEQFF. For the CDR3, the DNA is TGTGCCAGCAGTACGGGGGACAATGAGCAGTTCTTC.

The V and J genes are TRBV5-4 and TRBJ2-7; a possible D gene is TRBD2 (6 bases). V was clipped by 0 bases and J by 0 bases, with 13 bases between them. Germline assignment: CDR1 SGHNT and CDR2 YYREEE (reference sequence). The CDR3 loop spans 16 amino acids. The chain's CDR3 is CASSLGTTPDSYEQYF. The CDR3 DNA sequence: TGTGCCAGCAGCTTGGGGACTACCCCAGACTCCTACGAGCAGTACTTC. Variable domain in full (rest from reference TRBV5-4 and TRBJ2-7): ETGVTQSPTHLIKTRGQQVTLRCSSQSGHNTVSWYQQALGQGPQFIFQYYREEENGRGNFPPRFSGLQFPNYSSELNVNALELDDSALYLCASSLGTTPDSYEQYFGPGTRLTVT.

CDR3 nucleotide sequence: TGCGCCAGCAGCTTGGAATTAGCGGGAGGGGGGAATGAGCAGTTCTTC. Protein product: CASSLELAGGGNEQFF. The rearrangement links TRBV5-1 to TRBJ2-1; 11 bases match TRBD2. V shed 0 bases and J 7 bases; nucleotides not matched to a gene: 6. The CDR3 is 16 residues long. Germline assignment: CDR1 SGHRS and CDR2 YFSETQ.

Only a few counts were recorded for this clone. The J gene is TRBJ2-1, the V gene TRBV19; TRBD2 aligns across 7 bases. V dropped 3 bases and J dropped 4; count of bases not matched to a gene: 9. Germline loops: CDR1 LNHDA, CDR2 SQIVND (reference sequence). This CDR3 has 16 amino acids. CDR3 nucleotides: TGTGCCAGTAGTATTATGGCGGGAGTAAAATACAATGAGCAGTTCTTC. This gives the protein CASSIMAGVKYNEQFF.

The chain has TRBV2 and TRBJ2-7; 10 bases align to TRBD2. Trimming took 1 base from V and 4 from J; bases not matched to a gene: 4. The length of the CDR3 is 15 residues. Germline assignment: CDR1 SNHLY and CDR2 FYNNEI. The CDR3 DNA is TGTGCCAGCAGTGAAGGAGCGGGAGGGCTTTACGAGCAGTACTTC. It is translated as CASSEGAGGLYEQYF. Variable domain in full (rest from reference TRBV2 and TRBJ2-7): EPEVTQTPSHQVTQMGQEVILRCVPISNHLYFYWYRQILGQKVEFLVSFYNNEISEKSEIFDDQFSVERPDGSNFTLKIRSTKLEDSAMYFCASSEGAGGLYEQYFGPGTRLTVT.

The chain carries TRBV28 and TRBJ2-2; the D is unclear. Germline CDR1 reads MDHEN; CDR2 reads SYDVKM. V dropped 1 base and J dropped 4 bases, with 16 bases sitting between them. CDR3 length equals 17 residues. The DNA of the CDR3 is TGTGCCAGCAGTTTATTTTTCGCGAGTTGGAGCACCGGGGAGCTGTTTTTT. This gives the protein CASSLFFASWSTGELFF.

The CDR3 DNA is TGTGCCAGCAGTTCCAGTTATTCTAGCCAGCCCCAGCATTTT. Translated: CASSSSYSSQPQHF. This sequence joins TRBV6-5 and TRBJ1-5; the D is unclear. The V gene's germline CDR1 is MNHEY and CDR2 SVGAGI. V gave up 4 bases and J gave up 7 bases, with 14 bases separating them. The CDR3 is made up of 14 amino acids.

The rearrangement uses TRBV28 and TRBJ2-7; D possibly corresponds to TRBD2 (7 bases). This CDR3 region has 14 residues. Germline assignment: CDR1 MDHEN and CDR2 SYDVKM. V was shortened by 2 bases and J by 1 base, with 9 bases between the two germline ends. CDR3 sequence (DNA): TGTGCCAGCAGTTTAAGGGGGGGGTCCTACGAGCAGTACTTC. Residues: CASSLRGGSYEQYF.

J is TRBJ2-2 and V is TRBV5-4, with D possibly matching TRBD1 (6 bases). This CDR3 comprises 13 residues. V dropped 7 bases and J dropped 6 bases, with 13 bases sitting between them. Germline CDR1 reads SGHNT; CDR2 reads YYREEE (reference sequence). This CDR3 is CASGGWGPGELFF. The CDR3, as DNA: TGTGCCAGCGGGGGTTGGGGGCCCGGGGAGCTGTTTTTT.